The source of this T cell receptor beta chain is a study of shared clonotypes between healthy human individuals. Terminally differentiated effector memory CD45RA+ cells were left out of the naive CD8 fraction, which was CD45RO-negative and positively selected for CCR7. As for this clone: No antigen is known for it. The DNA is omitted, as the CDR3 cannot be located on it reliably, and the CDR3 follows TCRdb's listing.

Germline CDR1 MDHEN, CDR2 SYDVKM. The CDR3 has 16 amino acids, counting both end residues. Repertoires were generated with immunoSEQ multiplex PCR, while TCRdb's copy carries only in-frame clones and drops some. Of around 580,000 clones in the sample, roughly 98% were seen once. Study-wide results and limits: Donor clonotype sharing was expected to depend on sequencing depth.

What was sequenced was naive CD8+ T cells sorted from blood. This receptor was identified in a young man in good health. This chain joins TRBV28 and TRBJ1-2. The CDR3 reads CASSLGTGYSDYGYTF.